This T cell receptor (beta chain) comes out of a study of cytomegalovirus exposure and HLA in healthy donors. The study, taken as a whole, reports: A later analysis appeared to link common viral pathogens to several of the most significant clusters. Most subjects had HLA-A and HLA-B alleles reportedly predicted accurately by TCR beta sequences. Earlier analysis yielded a pattern in which most TCR beta V segments were productive about 90% or about 30% of the time.

Primers: 60 Vbeta forward and 13 Jbeta reverse. TCRdb's table, derived via immunoSEQ multiplex PCR, lists solely in-frame clones and lacks some. The top ten clones hold approximately 4.2% of a sample with 120,000 to 150,000 clones, about 64% of them seen once. A remark on this clone: Antigen: not known.

Deletions cut 3 bases from V and 4 bases from J, with 23 bases between. The CDR3 covers 19 residues. Looked up from germline, CDR1 is SGHRS and CDR2 is YFSETQ. The TCR originated in a man between 60 and 70 years old in good health and CMV-seronegative. The rearrangement uses TRBV5-1 and TRBJ1-6, with D unresolved. Sequencing was carried out using PBMCs. In DNA form, the CDR3 reads TGCGCCAGCAGCTCCTTCAGTATTTCCCAGAGCGGTTATAATTCACCCCTCCACTTT. It encodes CASSSFSISQSGYNSPLHF.